A selection of T cell receptor beta chains follows, all from one sample in a study of cytomegalovirus exposure and HLA in healthy donors. TCRdb's copy holds only in-frame clones and misses some; the assay was immunoSEQ multiplex PCR. Of over 40,000 clones listed, roughly 64% were seen once; the top ten hold around 11%. The sequenced sample consisted of PBMCs. The source is a man aged 55 to 69 in good health and CMV-seropositive. Each CDR3 is given with its conserved first and last residue. The order of the fields is J gene, D gene, clone size, V gene, CDR3 DNA, CDR3 protein. A D gene is named only where the DNA matches it firmly. For some rows the clone size is stated as once, few or many, or as a class when expanded; others skip it.

J gene: TRBJ2-1
D gene: TRBD2
clone size: once
V gene: TRBV18
CDR3 DNA: TGTGCCAGCTCACCGGAGAGACTAGCGGGAGGTGTGGACGAGCAGTTCTTC
CDR3 protein: CASSPERLAGGVDEQFF

J gene: TRBJ1-2
D gene: TRBD1
clone size: few
V gene: TRBV18
CDR3 DNA: TGTGCCAGCTCACCCGTCTTTGGGGACAGCGATGGCTACACCTTC
CDR3 protein: CASSPVFGDSDGYTF

J gene: TRBJ2-2
D gene: .
clone size: .
V gene: TRBV27
CDR3 DNA: TGTGCCAGCAGTCCCACGCCCGGGATCGGGGAGCTGTTTTTT
CDR3 protein: CASSPTPGIGELFF

J gene: TRBJ2-7
D gene: TRBD2
clone size: .
V gene: TRBV7-8
CDR3 DNA: TGTGCCAGCAGCCTTCTTCGGCTAGCGGGGATCGAGCAGTACTTC
CDR3 protein: CASSLLRLAGIEQYF

J gene: TRBJ2-2
D gene: .
clone size: few
V gene: TRBV27
CDR3 DNA: TGTGCCAGCAGTTTATCGACGCGGCCCCCCGCTGGGGAGCTGTTTTTT
CDR3 protein: CASSLSTRPPAGELFF

J gene: TRBJ2-7
D gene: .
clone size: .
V gene: TRBV29-1
CDR3 DNA: TGCAGCGTTGAAGTATCCTACGAGCAGTACTTC
CDR3 protein: CSVEVSYEQYF

J gene: TRBJ2-3
D gene: .
clone size: .
V gene: TRBV5-4
CDR3 DNA: TGTGCCAGCAGAAGGACTATTGAGAGCACAGATACGCAGTATTTT
CDR3 protein: CASRRTIESTDTQYF

J gene: TRBJ2-1
D gene: .
clone size: .
V gene: TRBV4-1
CDR3 DNA: TGCGCCAGCAGCCAAGATCGAGGAAGGCCAAAAGAGTTTGTGGATGGCAATGAGCAGTTCTTC
CDR3 protein: CASSQDRGRPKEFVDGNEQFF

J gene: TRBJ2-2
D gene: .
clone size: .
V gene: TRBV4-2
CDR3 DNA: TGTGCCAGCAGCCCAGGGCGGTTAGACGCGAACACCGGGGAGCTGTTTTTT
CDR3 protein: CASSPGRLDANTGELFF

J gene: TRBJ2-1
D gene: TRBD2
clone size: once
V gene: TRBV7-9
CDR3 DNA: TGTGCCAGCAGCTTTCCTGGACTAGCGGGAACTTCCTACAATGAGCAGTTCTTC
CDR3 protein: CASSFPGLAGTSYNEQFF

J gene: TRBJ2-7
D gene: .
clone size: .
V gene: TRBV6-1
CDR3 DNA: TGTGCCAGCAGTGAAGCCGTGCCCGCTTCCTACGAGCAGTACTTC
CDR3 protein: CASSEAVPASYEQYF

J gene: TRBJ2-5
D gene: .
clone size: .
V gene: TRBV19
CDR3 DNA: TGTGCCAGTAGTATCCCCCCTCAAGAGACCCAGTACTTC
CDR3 protein: CASSIPPQETQYF

J gene: TRBJ1-2
D gene: TRBD1
clone size: few
V gene: TRBV27
CDR3 DNA: TGTGCCAGCAGTTCCGCCTCGACAGGGAGTGGTTTGGGTGGCTACACCTTC
CDR3 protein: CASSSASTGSGLGGYTF

J gene: TRBJ2-7
D gene: .
clone size: .
V gene: TRBV23-1
CDR3 DNA: TGCGCCAGCAGTCAATGGCACAGGGCTGTCGAGCAGTACTTC
CDR3 protein: CASSQWHRAVEQYF

J gene: TRBJ2-1
D gene: .
clone size: .
V gene: TRBV7-9
CDR3 DNA: TGTGCCAGCAGCTCGGATCGTGGGACTTCCCCCTCCTACAATGAGCAGTTCTTC
CDR3 protein: CASSSDRGTSPSYNEQFF

J gene: TRBJ2-3
D gene: .
clone size: few
V gene: TRBV7-2
CDR3 DNA: TGTGCCAGCAGCTTAGGGTGGCGGAGCACAGATACGCAGTATTTT
CDR3 protein: CASSLGWRSTDTQYF

J gene: TRBJ2-7
D gene: TRBD2
clone size: .
V gene: TRBV30
CDR3 DNA: TGTGCCTGGAGTGAAGGGGGGACTAGAGGCTACGAGCAGTACTTC
CDR3 protein: CAWSEGGTRGYEQYF

J gene: TRBJ2-2
D gene: .
clone size: .
V gene: TRBV15
CDR3 DNA: TGTGCCACCAGCAGAGACGGACTATACGGCGCGGCCGGGGAGCTGTTTTTT
CDR3 protein: CATSRDGLYGAAGELFF

J gene: TRBJ2-5
D gene: .
clone size: few
V gene: TRBV7-2
CDR3 DNA: TGTGCCAGCAGCTCAACTACCCTAGGGACCCAGTACTTC
CDR3 protein: CASSSTTLGTQYF

J gene: TRBJ2-5
D gene: .
clone size: .
V gene: TRBV4-1
CDR3 DNA: TGCGCCAGCAGCCAAGTGCTGGGGGCGCTGGAGACCCAGTACTTC
CDR3 protein: CASSQVLGALETQYF

J gene: TRBJ2-7
D gene: .
clone size: .
V gene: TRBV18
CDR3 DNA: TGTGCCAGCTCACCAGGAGGGGGGGGGACCTACTACGAGCAGTACTTC
CDR3 protein: CASSPGGGGTYYEQYF

J gene: TRBJ2-3
D gene: TRBD2
clone size: few
V gene: TRBV7-6
CDR3 DNA: TGTGCCAGCAGCCCCGGGACTAGCGGGAGTGGCGCAGATACGCAGTATTTT
CDR3 protein: CASSPGTSGSGADTQYF

J gene: TRBJ2-1
D gene: .
clone size: .
V gene: TRBV4-1
CDR3 DNA: TGCGCCAGCAGCACAGGGACTACCGCTGAGCAGTTCTTC
CDR3 protein: CASSTGTTAEQFF

J gene: TRBJ2-3
D gene: .
clone size: few
V gene: TRBV20-1
CDR3 DNA: TGCAGTGCTAGACCGGCAGATACGCAGTATTTT
CDR3 protein: CSARPADTQYF

J gene: TRBJ1-1
D gene: .
clone size: .
V gene: TRBV6-5
CDR3 DNA: TGTGCCAGCAGTTACTTGAAAGACTCGTACGCTGAAGCTTTCTTT
CDR3 protein: CASSYLKDSYAEAFF

J gene: TRBJ2-3
D gene: TRBD2
clone size: .
V gene: TRBV2
CDR3 DNA: TGTGCCAGCACTAGCGGGAGAGGAGATACGCAGTATTTT
CDR3 protein: CASTSGRGDTQYF

J gene: TRBJ2-7
D gene: .
clone size: .
V gene: TRBV7-9
CDR3 DNA: TGTGCCAGCAACTTAGGAGAAAACGAGCAGTACTTC
CDR3 protein: CASNLGENEQYF

J gene: TRBJ2-1
D gene: TRBD1
clone size: .
V gene: TRBV6-4
CDR3 DNA: TGTGCCAGCAGTCGGACAGGGGTCGGTGAGCAGTTCTTC
CDR3 protein: CASSRTGVGEQFF

J gene: TRBJ2-1
D gene: TRBD2
clone size: .
V gene: TRBV4-3
CDR3 DNA: TGCGCCAGCAGCCAAGCCTCGGGGACTAGCGACTACAATGAGCAGTTCTTC
CDR3 protein: CASSQASGTSDYNEQFF

J gene: TRBJ2-1
D gene: TRBD1
clone size: .
V gene: TRBV7-9
CDR3 DNA: TGTGCCAGCAGCGCCCAGGACAGGAGCTCCTACAATGAGCAGTTCTTC
CDR3 protein: CASSAQDRSSYNEQFF

J gene: TRBJ2-7
D gene: .
clone size: few
V gene: TRBV7-9
CDR3 DNA: TGTGCCAGCAGCGACGGACTGGCCTACGAGCAGTACTTC
CDR3 protein: CASSDGLAYEQYF

J gene: TRBJ1-5
D gene: .
clone size: .
V gene: TRBV19
CDR3 DNA: TGTGCCAGTAGCTTCGGACAGTTAAGCAATCAGCCCCAGCATTTT
CDR3 protein: CASSFGQLSNQPQHF

J gene: TRBJ2-1
D gene: TRBD2
clone size: .
V gene: TRBV4-1
CDR3 DNA: TGCGCCAGCAGCCAAGCGGCTAGCGGGAGGTTCGATGAGCAGTTCTTC
CDR3 protein: CASSQAASGRFDEQFF

J gene: TRBJ2-2
D gene: TRBD2
clone size: few
V gene: TRBV15
CDR3 DNA: TGTGCCACCAGCAGACCTAGCGGGAGCGTCGAAGGGGAGCTGTTTTTT
CDR3 protein: CATSRPSGSVEGELFF

J gene: TRBJ1-1
D gene: TRBD1
clone size: .
V gene: TRBV30
CDR3 DNA: TGTGCCTGGAGGGGACAGGGGCGGATGAACACTGAAGCTTTCTTT
CDR3 protein: CAWRGQGRMNTEAFF

J gene: TRBJ2-1
D gene: TRBD2
clone size: once
V gene: TRBV27
CDR3 DNA: TGTGCCAGCAGTCCCCTAGCGGGGAACTACAATGAGCAGTTCTTC
CDR3 protein: CASSPLAGNYNEQFF

J gene: TRBJ2-2
D gene: TRBD1
clone size: few
V gene: TRBV9
CDR3 DNA: TGTGCCAGCACGAGCCCCGACAGGGGGCTTAACGGGGAGCTGTTTTTT
CDR3 protein: CASTSPDRGLNGELFF

J gene: TRBJ2-2
D gene: .
clone size: .
V gene: TRBV11-2
CDR3 DNA: TGTGCCAGCAGCTTAGAGGCCGGGTTGGTCGGGGAGCTGTTTTTT
CDR3 protein: CASSLEAGLVGELFF

J gene: TRBJ1-1
D gene: .
clone size: once
V gene: TRBV7-2
CDR3 DNA: TGTGCCAGCAGCGGGGGGAGGGGATTGAACACTGAAGCTTTCTTT
CDR3 protein: CASSGGRGLNTEAFF

J gene: TRBJ2-3
D gene: TRBD2
clone size: once
V gene: TRBV5-6
CDR3 DNA: TGTGCCAGCAGCTTACTAGCGGGAGATCAAAGGAGGACAGATACGCAGTATTTT
CDR3 protein: CASSLLAGDQRRTDTQYF

J gene: TRBJ1-5
D gene: TRBD1
clone size: .
V gene: TRBV7-9
CDR3 DNA: TGTGCCAGCAGCTTTTCGACAGGGTTGGGGAATCAGCCCCAGCATTTT
CDR3 protein: CASSFSTGLGNQPQHF

J gene: TRBJ1-5
D gene: TRBD1
clone size: .
V gene: TRBV7-3
CDR3 DNA: TGTGCCAGCAGCCCACCGAGGGGACAGGATCAGCCCCAGCATTTT
CDR3 protein: CASSPPRGQDQPQHF

J gene: TRBJ2-7
D gene: .
clone size: .
V gene: TRBV7-2
CDR3 DNA: TGTGCCAGCAGCTTAGAAGACAGTTCACCCTACGAGCAGTACTTC
CDR3 protein: CASSLEDSSPYEQYF

J gene: TRBJ2-3
D gene: .
clone size: .
V gene: TRBV4-3
CDR3 DNA: TGCGCCAGCAGCCAACAGACAGCATTCCCAGATACGCAGTATTTT
CDR3 protein: CASSQQTAFPDTQYF

J gene: TRBJ2-3
D gene: TRBD2
clone size: .
V gene: TRBV9
CDR3 DNA: TGTGCCAGCACCAGGCTAGCGGAAGGCACAGATACGCAGTATTTT
CDR3 protein: CASTRLAEGTDTQYF

J gene: TRBJ2-5
D gene: .
clone size: .
V gene: TRBV18
CDR3 DNA: TGTGCCAGCTCACCATATAACCAAGAGACCCAGTACTTC
CDR3 protein: CASSPYNQETQYF

J gene: TRBJ2-3
D gene: .
clone size: .
V gene: TRBV5-1
CDR3 DNA: TGCGCCAGCAGCTCGGAGGGGAGCTTTGCAGATACGCAGTATTTT
CDR3 protein: CASSSEGSFADTQYF

J gene: TRBJ2-7
D gene: TRBD2
clone size: few
V gene: TRBV7-8
CDR3 DNA: TGTGCCAGCAGCTGGCTAGCGGGAGGGGCCTACGAGCAGTACTTC
CDR3 protein: CASSWLAGGAYEQYF

J gene: TRBJ2-7
D gene: TRBD2
clone size: .
V gene: TRBV19
CDR3 DNA: TGTGCCAGTAGCAGCGGGACTAGCGGGTACGAGCAGTACTTC
CDR3 protein: CASSSGTSGYEQYF

J gene: TRBJ2-7
D gene: .
clone size: once
V gene: TRBV15
CDR3 DNA: TGTGCCACCAGCAGTACCGGGGAGCAGTACTTC
CDR3 protein: CATSSTGEQYF

J gene: TRBJ1-5
D gene: .
clone size: few
V gene: TRBV5-6
CDR3 DNA: TGTGCCAGCAGCACATCCCAGGGCCACCCCCAGCATTTT
CDR3 protein: CASSTSQGHPQHF

J gene: TRBJ2-7
D gene: .
clone size: .
V gene: TRBV28
CDR3 DNA: TGTGCCAGCAGTTTAGCGGTTGGCGGGTGGTCCGAGCAGTACTTC
CDR3 protein: CASSLAVGGWSEQYF

J gene: TRBJ1-6
D gene: .
clone size: .
V gene: TRBV4-3
CDR3 DNA: TGCGCCAGCAGCCAAGTGACTAGGTCACCCCTCCACTTT
CDR3 protein: CASSQVTRSPLHF